This is a list of T cell receptor beta chains from one sample in a study of human T cells and chemical hapten exposure. TCRdb reanalysed the RACE reads using MiXCR and keeps one entry per CDR3 protein. Of 200,000 to 300,000 distinct CDR3 sequences listed, 7% to 10% are singletons. The specimen was whole blood, collected in connection with sensitization to the hapten diphenylcyclopropenone (DPC). These receptors originate from a woman aged 40 to 55 with alopecia areata. Some clones in this sample may be carry-over from other donors' samples. CDR3s include the opening cysteine and the closing phenylalanine or tryptophan. The order of the fields is J gene, clone size, D gene, V gene, CDR3 protein, CDR3 DNA. A D gene is named only where the DNA matches it firmly. Clone size appears in some rows only: once, few, many, or a class for an expanded clone.

TRBJ2-5,many,.,TRBV5-1,CASSLEGSATQYF,TGCGCCAGCAGCTTGGAGGGTTCGGCGACCCAGTACTTC
TRBJ1-5,.,TRBD1,TRBV18,CASSPPGTGGRNQPQHF,TGTGCCAGCTCACCACCTGGGACAGGGGGACGCAATCAGCCCCAGCATTTT
TRBJ2-1,.,TRBD1,TRBV4-3,CASSQDQGDYNEQFF,TGCGCCAGCAGCCAAGATCAGGGGGACTACAATGAGCAGTTCTTC
TRBJ2-6,few,.,TRBV6-2/TRBV6-3,CASSYSSPGALAGANVLTF,TGTGCCAGCAGTTACTCGAGTCCAGGTGCTTTAGCTGGAGCCAACGTCCTGACTTTC
TRBJ1-5,few,.,TRBV10-3,CAITYSRDTRFRASNQPQHF,TGTGCCATCACCTACTCCCGGGACACGCGCTTTAGGGCCAGCAATCAGCCCCAGCATTTT
TRBJ1-6,.,.,TRBV12-3/TRBV12-4,CASSLRGYNSPLHF,TGTGCCAGCAGTTTACGAGGTTATAATTCACCCCTCCACTTT
TRBJ1-1,.,.,TRBV6-6,CASKEPTEAFF,TGTGCCAGCAAGGAGCCCACTGAAGCTTTCTTT
TRBJ2-3,many,TRBD2,TRBV27,CASSYPSGSTPDTQYF,TGTGCCAGCAGTTATCCCAGCGGGAGTACTCCAGATACGCAGTATTTT
TRBJ1-1,many,TRBD1,TRBV5-1,CASSPGEGARRNTEAFF,TGCGCCAGCAGCCCTGGTGAGGGGGCACGGCGGAACACTGAAGCTTTCTTT
TRBJ2-3,few,TRBD2,TRBV28,CASSFATSGRSEDTQYF,TGTGCCAGCAGTTTTGCGACTAGCGGGAGAAGTGAAGATACGCAGTATTTT
TRBJ1-1,few,.,TRBV27,CASSFGQRTGAFF,TGTGCCAGCAGTTTTGGCCAAAGGACGGGAGCTTTCTTT
TRBJ2-7,.,.,TRBV20-1,CSASQEYEQYF,TGCAGTGCCAGTCAGGAGTACGAGCAGTACTTC
TRBJ2-7,.,.,TRBV28,CAILDTYEQYF,TGTGCCATCCTCGATACGTACGAGCAGTACTTC
TRBJ2-1,.,.,TRBV29-1,CSVEGDYTYNEQFF,TGCAGCGTCGAAGGAGACTACACCTACAATGAGCAGTTCTTC
TRBJ1-3,many,TRBD1,TRBV29-1,CSVVAGGSGNTIYF,TGCAGCGTTGTCGCAGGGGGGTCTGGAAACACCATATATTTT
TRBJ2-1,.,TRBD1,TRBV12-3/TRBV12-4,CASNDRDRAYNEQFF,TGTGCCAGCAACGACCGGGACAGGGCATACAATGAGCAGTTCTTC
TRBJ1-6,.,TRBD1,TRBV6-5,CASSYLPTGGYSPLHF,TGTGCCAGCAGTTACTTACCCACAGGGGGTTATTCACCCCTCCACTTT
TRBJ1-2,many,.,TRBV28,CASLGGGANFGGYTF,TGTGCCAGCCTAGGGGGGGGCGCCAACTTTGGCGGCTACACCTTC
TRBJ2-5,.,.,TRBV29-1,CSVVRETQYF,TGCAGCGTTGTCCGAGAGACCCAGTACTTC
TRBJ2-5,.,.,TRBV7-2,CASSFSFSETQYF,TGTGCCAGCAGCTTCTCGTTTTCGGAGACCCAGTACTTC
TRBJ2-7,many,.,TRBV28,CASSPLYEQYF,TGTGCCAGCAGCCCCCTCTACGAGCAGTACTTC
TRBJ2-3,.,.,TRBV7-2,CASSLVGSYSTDTQYF,TGTGCCAGCAGCTTAGTAGGGTCCTATTCCACAGATACGCAGTATTTT
TRBJ2-5,.,.,TRBV7-7,CASSLRNTAETQYF,TGTGCTAGCAGCTTAAGAAATACAGCAGAGACCCAGTACTTC
TRBJ1-6,few,.,TRBV6-5,CASRRRFTTYNSPLHF,TGTGCCAGCAGGCGTCGGTTCACCACCTATAATTCACCCCTCCACTTT
TRBJ2-7,few,.,TRBV29-1,CSARGERSYEQYF,TGCAGCGCCAGGGGGGAGCGGAGCTACGAGCAGTACTTC
TRBJ2-5,many,.,TRBV4-2,CASSRGAGNQETQYF,TGTGCCAGCAGCCGCGGGGCGGGGAACCAAGAGACCCAGTACTTC
TRBJ2-2,.,.,TRBV28,CASSLSLPPGELFF,TGTGCCAGCAGTTTATCCCTCCCTCCCGGTGAGCTGTTTTTT
TRBJ1-3,many,.,TRBV4-2,CASSQDVAGVSGNTIYF,TGTGCCAGCAGCCAAGATGTAGCGGGGGTCTCTGGAAACACCATATATTTT
TRBJ1-2,few,.,TRBV9,CASSVADTYGYTF,TGTGCCAGCAGCGTAGCGGACACCTATGGCTACACCTTC
TRBJ1-2,.,TRBD1,TRBV11-2,CASSLAGQVYGYTF,TGTGCCAGCAGCTTAGCCGGACAGGTCTATGGCTACACCTTC
TRBJ2-3,few,.,TRBV18,CASSPWSGRGTDTQYF,TGTGCCAGCTCACCATGGTCCGGCCGGGGCACAGATACGCAGTATTTT
TRBJ2-7,many,TRBD1,TRBV28,CASRSGGREQYF,TGTGCCAGCAGGTCAGGGGGCCGCGAGCAGTACTTC
TRBJ2-4,.,.,TRBV21-1,CAGSKEGSGLAKNIQYF,TGTGCCGGCAGCAAAGAGGGGAGCGGACTAGCCAAAAACATTCAGTACTTC
TRBJ1-2,few,TRBD1,TRBV28,CASSPGTGANYGYTF,TGTGCCAGCAGTCCAGGGACAGGGGCTAACTATGGCTACACCTTC
TRBJ2-1,many,.,TRBV20-1,CSAEPGLYNEQFF,TGCAGTGCTGAGCCGGGACTCTACAATGAGCAGTTCTTC
TRBJ1-2,.,.,TRBV20-1,CSARATPYGYTF,TGCAGTGCTAGAGCGACACCTTATGGCTACACCTTC